The 21 T cell receptor beta chains listed next were all sequenced from one sample in a study of blood T cell repertoires in COVID-19. Libraries were prepared by immunoSEQ multiplex PCR; TCRdb keeps only in-frame clonotypes and omits some of them. Here the sample spans about 190,000 clones, about 83% being singletons. Material for sequencing was peripheral blood. Source of these receptors: a woman aged 70-85 years with active or convalescent COVID-19.

This clone showed up just a few times. The V call is TRBV6-5, the J call TRBJ2-7; a weak D match, TRBD1 (6 bases). Between the trimmed V and J ends, which lost 8 bases and 6 bases, there was a span of 17 bases. Germline loops: CDR1 MNHEY, CDR2 SVGAGI. The CDR3 runs to 13 residues. CDR3 in amino acids: CASRTAKQGEQYF. The CDR3 coding sequence is TGTGCCAGCCGGACAGCTAAACAAGGCGAGCAGTACTTC.

The J gene is TRBJ1-1, the V gene TRBV5-1; no firm D call. The CDR3 length is 15 residues. From germline, CDR1 is SGHRS and CDR2 YFSETQ. V shed 4 bases and J shed 0 bases, with 13 bases lying between them. The CDR3 spells CASSAGLGLNTEAFF. CDR3 sequence (DNA): TGCGCCAGCAGCGCGGGCCTTGGGTTGAACACTGAAGCTTTCTTT.

This clone was counted only a few times. This sequence joins TRBV9 and TRBJ2-7; D is uncertain. The CDR3 loop spans 14 amino acids. With 0 bases removed from V and 0 bases from J, the gap between germline ends came to 7 bases. Germline CDR1 SGDLS, CDR2 YYNGEE. CDR3 sequence: CASSVGSHSYEQYF. The CDR3 bases are TGTGCCAGCAGCGTAGGTTCCCACTCCTACGAGCAGTACTTC.

In DNA form, the CDR3 reads TGTGCCAGCTCACCGCTGACAGGGGGCGTTAGCACAGATACGCAGTATTTT. This gives the protein CASSPLTGGVSTDTQYF. The chain has TRBV18 and TRBJ2-3, with 10 bases that match TRBD1. Trimming cost V 3 bases and J 0 bases; bases outside gene matches: 6. Germline CDR1 KGHSH, CDR2 LQKENI. The CDR3 has 17 residues.

This chain links TRBV20-1 with TRBJ2-7; D perhaps matches TRBD2 (6 bases). V was clipped by 7 bases and J by 9 bases, with 16 bases between them. This CDR3 spans 11 amino acids. CDR1 is DFQATT, CDR2 SNEGSKA, per germline (reference sequence). The CDR3 DNA reads TGCAGTGAGGGGCGATTGGAGGGGCAGTACTTC. Amino acids: CSEGRLEGQYF.

For the CDR3, the DNA is TGTGCCAGCAGTGAACTCGATACGCAGTATTTT. It yields the protein CASSELDTQYF. The chain employs TRBV2 and TRBJ2-3; unclear D gene. Germline V gene lookup returns CDR1 SNHLY and CDR2 FYNNEI. The CDR3 is 11 residues long. The ends were cut back, 2 bases at V and 6 bases at J, with 3 bases in the middle.

The V and J genes are TRBV2 and TRBJ2-3; the match to TRBD1 covers 11 bases. Germline V lookup: CDR1 SNHLY, CDR2 FYNNEI. The CDR3 loop spans 14 amino acids. The ends lost 6 bases at V and 5 bases at J; junction bases unmatched: 4. The CDR3 is CASRDRGRLDTQYF. The CDR3 region has the DNA TGTGCCAGCAGGGACAGGGGGCGCCTAGATACGCAGTATTTT.

A few counts support this clone. V and J are TRBV7-9 and TRBJ2-1; D is perhaps TRBD2 (7 bases). The V end was cut by 7 bases, the J end by 7 bases, with 17 bases between. The germline V gene has CDR1 SEHNR and CDR2 FQNEAQ (reference sequence). The CDR3 is made up of 14 amino acids. The chain's CDR3 is CASIPQGRANEQFF. Written as DNA, the CDR3 is TGTGCCAGCATCCCTCAGGGGAGGGCGAATGAGCAGTTCTTC.

The V call is TRBV3-1 (or the pseudogene TRBV3-2), the J call TRBJ2-2, with TRBD2 as a possible D gene (5 bases). Germline assignment: CDR1 LGHDT and CDR2 YNNKEL (reference sequence). The CDR3 covers 18 residues. The ends were cut back, 4 bases at V and 0 bases at J, with 18 bases in the middle. CDR3 residues: CASSPPRERQPNTGELFF. The CDR3 DNA is TGTGCCAGCAGCCCCCCTCGAGAGCGGCAACCGAACACCGGGGAGCTGTTTTTT.

This chain joins TRBV12-1 and TRBJ2-1; the table assigns TRBD2, which was not confirmed against the DNA. TRBV12-1 is deemed a pseudogene. The length of the CDR3 is 14 residues. The CDR3 reads CASSGTSGTREQFF. As DNA, the CDR3 is TGTGCCAGCAGCGGGACTAGCGGGACACGTGAGCAGTTCTTC.

CDR3 amino acids: CASSQAGQGGGYTF. The CDR3 DNA sequence: TGTGCCAGCAGCCAAGCGGGACAGGGTGGTGGCTACACCTTC. The chain carries TRBV4-2 and TRBJ1-2; TRBD1 matches 9 bases. CDR3 length: 14 residues. J lost 7 bases, V lost 1 base, and 4 bases had no gene match. Per germline, CDR1 LGHNA and CDR2 YNFKEQ.

This chain joins TRBV6-5 and TRBJ1-6; 7 positions match TRBD1. CDR3 length: 16 amino acids. Trimming took 0 bases from V and 11 from J; bases not matched to a gene: 10. Germline V lookup: CDR1 MNHEY, CDR2 SVGAGI. The CDR3 sequence is CASSYSTTAGGTPLHF. CDR3 bases: TGTGCCAGCAGTTACTCGACGACGGCAGGGGGAACACCCCTCCACTTT.

This chain connects TRBV6-2 or TRBV6-3 to TRBJ2-3; 9 nucleotides align to TRBD2. Germline-derived CDR1 and CDR2 are MNHEY and SVGEGT. This CDR3 is built from 15 residues. V dropped 0 bases and J dropped 8; count of bases not matched to a gene: 6. The CDR3 reads CASSYSISGRGTQYF. The CDR3 bases are TGTGCCAGCAGTTACTCGATTAGCGGGAGAGGTACGCAGTATTTT.

The chain employs TRBV3-1 (or the pseudogene TRBV3-2) and TRBJ2-5, with a possible D match to TRBD2 (6 bases). With 1 base removed from V and 4 bases from J, the gap between germline ends came to 7 bases. Germline V lookup: CDR1 LGHDT, CDR2 YNNKEL (reference sequence). The CDR3 has 13 amino acids. CDR3 DNA: TGTGCCAGCAGCCAAGGCGGGATAGAGACCCAGTACTTC. It encodes CASSQGGIETQYF.

The V call is TRBV6-6, the J call TRBJ1-5; 9 nucleotides align to TRBD1. Trimming removed 6 bases from V and 6 bases from J; junction bases left unmatched: 12. Germline-derived CDR1 and CDR2 are MNHNY and SVGAGI (reference sequence). CDR3 length: 16 amino acids. The CDR3 bases are TGTGCCAGCAGGGACAGGGGTAAGGGTAAGGGTCAGCCCCAGCATTTT. It specifies CASRDRGKGKGQPQHF.

The rearrangement joins TRBV2 to TRBJ2-7; 12 positions match TRBD1. After removal of 5 bases from V and 7 bases from J, the junction contained 9 bases not matched to a gene. The CDR3 consists of 15 residues. Germline V lookup: CDR1 SNHLY, CDR2 FYNNEI. The CDR3 DNA reads TGTGCCAGCAGTCAAGAGGGACAGGGGGCGGAGGAGCAGTACTTC. It specifies CASSQEGQGAEEQYF.

A note on this clone: Additional DNA sequences in this sample encode the identical CDR3. The rearrangement joins TRBV18 to TRBJ1-1, with 7 bases that match TRBD1. This CDR3 region has 13 residues. V was pared by 3 bases and J by 5 bases, with 3 bases of the junction left unmatched. In germline, CDR1 is KGHSH, CDR2 LQKENI. The CDR3 sequence is CASSPEQGTEAFF. The DNA of the CDR3 is TGTGCCAGCTCACCCGAACAGGGGACTGAAGCTTTCTTT.

The chain recombines TRBV9 with TRBJ1-1; 11 nucleotides match TRBD1. Germline CDR1 is SGDLS and CDR2 is YYNGEE. CDR3 length: 15 residues. V shed 5 bases and J 5 bases; nucleotides not matched to a gene: 8. CDR3 sequence reads: CASSFAGQGETEAFF. For the CDR3, the DNA is TGTGCCAGCAGTTTTGCGGGACAGGGGGAAACTGAAGCTTTCTTT.

The table lists this clone with a count of one. The chain is built from TRBV3-1 (or the pseudogene TRBV3-2) and TRBJ1-1; tentative D call: TRBD1 (6 bases). Germline assignment: CDR1 LGHDT and CDR2 YNNKEL (reference sequence). V lost 7 bases to trimming and J lost 4 bases, with 19 bases between them. The CDR3 runs 15 residues. CDR3 sequence reads: CASTSHGGAGTEAFF. The DNA for the CDR3 is TGTGCCAGCACCTCCCACGGGGGGGCCGGCACTGAAGCTTTCTTT.

This rearrangement joins TRBV3-1 (or the pseudogene TRBV3-2) to TRBJ2-7, with 10 positions matching TRBD2. Per the germline V gene, CDR1 is LGHDT and CDR2 is YNNKEL (reference sequence). J gave up 3 bases and V 4 bases, and 6 bases lay outside the gene matches. This CDR3 region has 15 residues. The CDR3 DNA follows: TGTGCCAGCAGCCCTGAAGCGGGAGGGCGCTACGAGCAGTACTTC. Translated: CASSPEAGGRYEQYF.

The chain has TRBV28 and TRBJ2-5; D uncertain. The germline V gene encodes CDR1 MDHEN and CDR2 SYDVKM. Trimming removed 4 bases from V and 0 bases from J, with 12 bases in between. The CDR3 loop spans 15 amino acids. CDR3 sequence reads: CASSSLTSYQETQYF. In DNA form, the CDR3 reads TGTGCCAGCAGTTCTTTGACATCGTACCAAGAGACCCAGTACTTC.